The next 7 T cell receptor beta chains were all read from a single sample in a study of regulatory T cells in long-lasting Graves disease. The time point denotes: persistent/refractory GD, antithyroid drugs over 5 years with positive TRAb. Extracted RNA from PBMCs served as the source of the TCR library. Building the TCR beta libraries relied on iRepertoire HTBI primers, and CDR3 regions underwent Arm-PCR. TCRdb re-derived calls from the multiplex PCR reads in MiXCR, one entry per CDR3 protein. Here the sample spans about 470,000 distinct CDR3 sequences, around 20% being singletons. Sequenced here: peripheral blood mononuclear cells (PBMCs), sampled when the disease was refractory, from a patient treated with antithyroid drugs. The origin of the receptors is a female donor with Graves disease.

The chain carries TRBV12-3 or TRBV12-4 and TRBJ2-3; D call uncertain. This CDR3 region has 13 residues. Between the trimmed V and J ends, which lost 6 bases and 2 bases, there was a span of 9 bases. CDR3 sequence reads: CASSQEITDTQYF. In DNA form, the CDR3 reads TGTGCCAGCAGCCAGGAAATCACAGATACGCAGTATTTT.

Worth noting for this clonotype: Just one base apart from a much larger clone, this may be a read error. The rearrangement links TRBV30 to TRBJ2-7, with D possibly being TRBD1 (5 bases). Per the germline V gene, CDR1 is GTSNPN and CDR2 is SVGIG (reference sequence). V gave up 5 bases and J gave up 2 bases, with 13 bases separating them. The CDR3 is made up of 13 amino acids. CDR3 protein: CAWGAGNTYEQYF. CDR3 sequence (DNA): TGTGCCTGGGGGGCAGGGAACACCTACGAGCAGTACTTC.

At least ten counts were recorded for this clonotype. The chain joins TRBV11-2 to TRBJ1-2; the D is unclear. The CDR3 covers 13 residues. Germline loops: CDR1 SGHAT, CDR2 FQNNGV. The V end was cut by 0 bases, the J end by 5 bases, with 7 bases between. CDR3 bases: TGTGCCAGCAGCTTAGATGGCCGGTATGGCTACACCTTC. Protein sequence: CASSLDGRYGYTF. The whole variable domain, remainder taken from reference TRBV11-2 and TRBJ1-2, is EAGVAQSPRYKIIEKRQSVAFWCNPISGHATLYWYQQILGQGPKLLIQFQNNGVVDDSQLPKDRFSAERLKGVDSTLKIQPAKLEDSAVYLCASSLDGRYGYTFGSGTRLTVV.

In this sample, this clonotype turned up many times. The chain combines TRBV2 with TRBJ1-5; 9 nucleotides match TRBD1. The CDR3 has 14 amino acids. CDR1 is SNHLY, CDR2 FYNNEI, per germline. The trim removed 6 bases at V and 8 bases at J, leaving 8 bases unmatched. CDR3 in DNA: TGTGCCAGCAGCAGGGACAGGGAGGGTGAGCCCCAGCATTTT. It translates to CASSRDREGEPQHF.

About this clonotype: A much larger clone differs by one base, so this may be a read error. V is TRBV5-1 and J is TRBJ1-1; unclear D gene. Germline V gene data show CDR1 as SGHRS and CDR2 as YFSETQ. The CDR3 length is 15 residues. The CDR3, as DNA: TGCGCCAGCAGCTTGGTTTTGAACTCAAACACTGAAGCTTCCTTT. Its translation: CASSLVLNSNTEASF. The complete variable domain, with remaining parts taken from reference TRBV5-1 and TRBJ1-1, reads KAGVTQTPRYLIKTRGQQVTLSCSPISGHRSVSWYQQTPGQGLQFLFEYFSETQRNKGNFPGRFSGRQFSNSRSEMNVSTLELGDSALYLCASSLVLNSNTEASFGQGTRLTVV.

The genes are TRBV5-1 and TRBJ1-2; D perhaps matches TRBD1 (6 bases). The V end was cut by 4 bases, the J end by 7 bases, with 17 bases between. The CDR3 contains 14 residues. CDR1 and CDR2 (germline): SGHRS, YFSETQ. The CDR3 nucleotides read TGCGCCAGCAGCGCGGCCCGGGGGCATGTTGGCTACACCTTC. The encoded protein is CASSAARGHVGYTF.

This clonotype appeared many times. The CDR3 here is CASSKNRLEQYF. CDR3 DNA sequence: TGTGCCAGCAGCAAAAATAGGCTCGAGCAGTACTTC. The V gene is TRBV7-2, the J gene TRBJ2-7, with D hard to call. The CDR3 has 12 amino acids. Looked up from germline, CDR1 is SGHTA and CDR2 is FQGNSA. Trimming took 5 bases from V and 6 from J, leaving 11 bases between them.